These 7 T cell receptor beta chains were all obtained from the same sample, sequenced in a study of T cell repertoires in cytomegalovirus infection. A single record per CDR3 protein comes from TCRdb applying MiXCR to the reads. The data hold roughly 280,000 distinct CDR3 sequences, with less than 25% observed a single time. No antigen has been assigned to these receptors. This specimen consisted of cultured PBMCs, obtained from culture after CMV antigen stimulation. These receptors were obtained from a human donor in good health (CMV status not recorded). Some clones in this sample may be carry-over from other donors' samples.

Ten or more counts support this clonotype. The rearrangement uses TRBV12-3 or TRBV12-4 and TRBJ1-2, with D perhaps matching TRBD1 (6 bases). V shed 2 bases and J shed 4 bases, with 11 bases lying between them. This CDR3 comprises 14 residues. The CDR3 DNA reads TGTGCCAGCAGTTTATCCGGGACAAGCTATGGCTACACCTTC. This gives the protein CASSLSGTSYGYTF.

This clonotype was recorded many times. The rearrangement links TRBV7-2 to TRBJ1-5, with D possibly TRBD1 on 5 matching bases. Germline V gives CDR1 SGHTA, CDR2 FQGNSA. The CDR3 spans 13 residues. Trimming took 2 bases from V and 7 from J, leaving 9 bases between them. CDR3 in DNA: TGTGCCAGCAGCTTACAAGGGGAGCAGCCCCAGCATTTT. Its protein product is CASSLQGEQPQHF.

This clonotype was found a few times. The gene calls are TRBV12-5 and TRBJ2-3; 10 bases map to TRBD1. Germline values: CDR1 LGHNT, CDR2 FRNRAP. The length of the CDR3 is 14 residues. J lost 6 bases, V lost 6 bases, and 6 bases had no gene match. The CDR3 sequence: CASGRGQGRDTQYF. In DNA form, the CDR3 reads TGTGCTAGTGGCCGGGGACAGGGGAGGGATACGCAGTATTTT.

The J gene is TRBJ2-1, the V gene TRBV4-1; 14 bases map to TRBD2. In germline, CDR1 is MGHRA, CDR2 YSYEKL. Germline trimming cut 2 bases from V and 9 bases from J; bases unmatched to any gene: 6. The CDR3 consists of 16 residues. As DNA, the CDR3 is TGCGCCAGCAGCCAACTCCCGGGACTAGCGGGAGCTGAGCAGTTCTTC. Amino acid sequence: CASSQLPGLAGAEQFF.

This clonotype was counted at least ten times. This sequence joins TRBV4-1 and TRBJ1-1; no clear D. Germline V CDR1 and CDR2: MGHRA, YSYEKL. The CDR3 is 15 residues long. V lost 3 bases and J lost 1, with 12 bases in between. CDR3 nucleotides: TGCGCCAGCAGCCAGCGAGCTTTCGGGAACACTGAAGCTTTCTTT. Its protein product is CASSQRAFGNTEAFF.

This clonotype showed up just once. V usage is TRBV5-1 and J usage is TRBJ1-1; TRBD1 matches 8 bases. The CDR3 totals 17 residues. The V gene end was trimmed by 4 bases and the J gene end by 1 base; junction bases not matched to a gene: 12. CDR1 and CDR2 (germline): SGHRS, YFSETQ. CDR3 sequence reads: CASSHQRQGRSNTEAFF. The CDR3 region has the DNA TGCGCCAGCAGCCACCAAAGACAGGGGCGATCGAACACTGAAGCTTTCTTT.

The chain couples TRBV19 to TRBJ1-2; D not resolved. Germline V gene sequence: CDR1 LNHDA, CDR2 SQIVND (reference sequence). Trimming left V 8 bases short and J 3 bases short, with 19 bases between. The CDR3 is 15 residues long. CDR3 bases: TGTGCCAGTGGCGGGCAAAGGGCCCAGGACTATGGCTACACCTTC. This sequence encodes CASGGQRAQDYGYTF.